Following are 8 T cell receptor beta chains from one sample sequenced in a study of glioma-infiltrating T cells after dendritic cell vaccination. Sequencing was performed with immunoSEQ multiplex PCR; in TCRdb, only in-frame clones are kept and a portion is missing. The sample lists about 82,000 clones; roughly 90% were seen once. Sequenced material: blood, taken before dendritic cell vaccination. The source is a human donor with glioblastoma.

This chain uses TRBV6-1 with TRBJ1-5, with a tentative D call TRBD1 (6 bases). The V gene's germline CDR1 is MNHNS and CDR2 SASEGT. Trimming took 5 bases from V and 4 from J, leaving 9 bases between them. This CDR3 comprises 13 residues. The CDR3 protein is CASSTGSNQPQHF. In DNA form, the CDR3 reads TGTGCCAGCAGTACAGGGAGTAATCAGCCCCAGCATTTT.

The V gene is TRBV7-2, the J gene TRBJ2-7; 10 nucleotides match TRBD1. J was trimmed by 6 bases and V by 1 base; bases with no gene match: 9. CDR1 is SGHTA, CDR2 FQGNSA, per germline. The CDR3 loop spans 16 amino acids. The CDR3 loop reads CASSLGAAGTGVEQYF. The CDR3 DNA sequence: TGTGCCAGCAGCTTAGGAGCTGCCGGGACAGGGGTCGAGCAGTACTTC.

The chain combines TRBV2 with TRBJ1-1; D is perhaps TRBD1 (6 bases). CDR3 length: 15 residues. With 3 bases removed from V and 5 bases from J, the gap between germline ends came to 16 bases. Germline values: CDR1 SNHLY, CDR2 FYNNEI. CDR3 amino acids: CASSEVRARGTEAFF. The DNA for the CDR3 is TGTGCCAGCAGTGAGGTTAGGGCGAGGGGGACTGAAGCTTTCTTT.

This chain uses TRBV11-3 with TRBJ2-1; D unclear. V was pared by 1 base and J by 2 bases, with 15 bases between. The CDR3 covers 17 residues. CDR1 and CDR2 (germline): SGHNT, YENEEA. This CDR3 reads CASSLGLWRSAYNEQFF. The CDR3 DNA reads as TGTGCCAGCAGCTTAGGTCTCTGGCGGAGCGCCTACAATGAGCAGTTCTTC. Full variable domain (rest looked up from reference TRBV11-3 and TRBJ2-1): EAGVVQSPRYKIIEKKQPVAFWCNPISGHNTLYWYLQNLGQGPELLIRYENEEAVDDSQLPKDRFSAERLKGVDSTLKIQPAELGDSAVYLCASSLGLWRSAYNEQFFGPGTRLTVL.

This chain uses TRBV7-3 with TRBJ2-2, with a weak D call TRBD1 (6 bases). With 5 bases removed from V and 4 bases from J, the gap between germline ends came to 11 bases. This CDR3 has 14 residues. Per the germline V gene, CDR1 is SGHTA and CDR2 is FQGTGA. For the CDR3, the DNA is TGTGCCAGCAGCCTCTCGGACAGCACCGGGGAGCTGTTTTTT. Residues: CASSLSDSTGELFF.

This clone was detected once. The chain recombines TRBV6-6 with TRBJ2-1; D not resolved. From germline, CDR1 is MNHNY and CDR2 SVGAGI (reference sequence). Trimming took off 5 bases at V and 0 bases at J, with 8 bases between the two ends. This CDR3 contains 14 residues. CDR3 region: CASSRLSSYNEQFF. In DNA form, the CDR3 reads TGTGCCAGCAGTCGACTGAGCTCCTACAATGAGCAGTTCTTC.

The chain joins TRBV2 to TRBJ2-3; 8 bases align to TRBD1. The CDR3 has 15 amino acids. Germline assignment: CDR1 SNHLY and CDR2 FYNNEI. V trimming: 4 bases; J trimming: 1 base; junction bases outside the gene matches: 4. CDR3 region: CASSVRDRRTDTQYF. DNA of the CDR3: TGTGCCAGCAGTGTGAGGGACAGGCGCACAGATACGCAGTATTTT.

The V gene is TRBV6-5, the J gene TRBJ2-2; TRBD2 matches at 11 bases. CDR3 length equals 15 residues. Unmatched junction bases numbered 4, after V lost 4 bases and J lost 6 bases. Per the germline V gene, CDR1 is MNHEY and CDR2 is SVGAGI. The CDR3: CASSLAGGQSGELFF. CDR3 nucleotide sequence: TGTGCCAGCAGTTTAGCGGGGGGGCAATCCGGGGAGCTGTTTTTT.